This T cell receptor (beta chain) derives from a study of stem cell transplantation in POMP-related autoinflammatory disease. Produced via immunoSEQ multiplex PCR; TCRdb's table is partial and in-frame only. Among approximately 2,100 clones listed, roughly nine tenths were seen once. CDR3 length: 16 residues. CDR1 and CDR2 (germline): GTSNPN, SVGIG (reference sequence). Trimming shortened V by 1 base and J by 2 bases, and 15 bases separated the two germline ends. The chain couples TRBV30 to TRBJ1-5; D unclear. Material: Tregs from PBMCs, obtained before stem cell transplantation. The origin of this receptor is a human donor with POMP-related autoinflammation and immune dysregulation (PRAID). Written as DNA, the CDR3 is TGTGCCTGGAGTGAACAAGGGATGGCGGGCAATCAGCCCCAGCATTTT. Residues: CAWSEQGMAGNQPQHF.